The entry below describes one T cell receptor beta chain. Antigen unknown. If patients had autoimmune disease history or systemic immunosuppression, they were excluded. The data were taken from a study of OX40 agonist ivuxolimab in advanced cancers. Regarding the study as a whole: At doses 0.1 to 3.0 mg/kg, CD4+ and CD8+ clones expanded. The study found that CD8+ T cells averaged more expanded clones than CD4+. Which antigen the expanded peripheral T cells recognized is unknown.

This CDR3 has 11 residues. Germline lookup yields CDR1 SGHKS and CDR2 YYEKEE (reference sequence). Trimming shortened V by 0 bases and J by 3 bases, and 1 base separated the two germline ends. Libraries were prepared by immunoSEQ multiplex PCR; TCRdb keeps only in-frame clonotypes and omits some of them. The table records tens of thousands of clones, about nine tenths of them present only once. The sequencing here drew on CD4+ or CD8+ T cells sorted from blood, taken in a trial of the OX40 agonist ivuxolimab. The sequence derives from an adult with an advanced solid tumor such as melanoma, head and neck, liver or kidney cancer. V is TRBV5-5 and J is TRBJ2-7; D gene uncertain. The CDR3 sequence: CASSLGYEQYF. Here the CDR3 DNA reads TGTGCCAGCAGCTTGGGCTACGAGCAGTACTTC.